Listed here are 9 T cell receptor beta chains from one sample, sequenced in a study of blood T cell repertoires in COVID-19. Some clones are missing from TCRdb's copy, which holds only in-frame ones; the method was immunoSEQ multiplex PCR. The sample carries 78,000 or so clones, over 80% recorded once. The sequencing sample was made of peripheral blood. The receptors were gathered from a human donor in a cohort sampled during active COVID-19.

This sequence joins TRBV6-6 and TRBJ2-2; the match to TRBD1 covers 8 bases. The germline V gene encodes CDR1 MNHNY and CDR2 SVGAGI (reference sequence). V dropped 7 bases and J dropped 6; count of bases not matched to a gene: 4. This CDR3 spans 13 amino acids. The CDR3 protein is CASTQGVPGELFF. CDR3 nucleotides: TGTGCCAGCACACAGGGGGTCCCCGGGGAGCTGTTTTTT.

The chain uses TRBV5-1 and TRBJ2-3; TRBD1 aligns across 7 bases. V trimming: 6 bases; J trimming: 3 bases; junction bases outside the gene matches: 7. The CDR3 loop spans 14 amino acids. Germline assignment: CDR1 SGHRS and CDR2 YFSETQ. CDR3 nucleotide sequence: TGCGCCAGCATCCCAGGGGGACGGACAGATACGCAGTATTTT. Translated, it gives CASIPGGRTDTQYF.

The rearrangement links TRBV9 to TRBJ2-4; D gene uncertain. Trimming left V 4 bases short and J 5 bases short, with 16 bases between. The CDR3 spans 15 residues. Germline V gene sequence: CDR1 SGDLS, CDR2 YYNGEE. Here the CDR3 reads CASSLAGGSQNIQYF. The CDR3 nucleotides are TGTGCCAGCAGCCTCGCAGGTGGCAGCCAAAACATTCAGTACTTC.

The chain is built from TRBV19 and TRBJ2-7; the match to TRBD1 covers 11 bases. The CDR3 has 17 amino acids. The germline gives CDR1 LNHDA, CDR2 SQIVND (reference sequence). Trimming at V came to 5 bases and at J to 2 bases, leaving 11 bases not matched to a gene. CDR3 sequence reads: CASSAHLPGQGAYEQYF. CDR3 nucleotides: TGTGCCAGTAGTGCCCATCTCCCGGGACAGGGGGCCTACGAGCAGTACTTC.

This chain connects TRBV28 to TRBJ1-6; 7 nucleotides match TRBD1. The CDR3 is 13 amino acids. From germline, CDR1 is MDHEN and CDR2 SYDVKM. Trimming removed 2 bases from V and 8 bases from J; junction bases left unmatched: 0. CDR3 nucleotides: TGTGCCAGCAGTTTAGGGACAGATTCACCCCTCCACTTT. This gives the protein CASSLGTDSPLHF.

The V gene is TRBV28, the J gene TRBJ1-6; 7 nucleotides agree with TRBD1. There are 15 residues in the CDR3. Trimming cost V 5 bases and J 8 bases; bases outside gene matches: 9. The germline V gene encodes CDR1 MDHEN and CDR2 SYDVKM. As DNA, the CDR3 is TGTGCCAGCAGTGTCACAGGGGAAGATTATTCACCCCTCCACTTT. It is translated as CASSVTGEDYSPLHF.

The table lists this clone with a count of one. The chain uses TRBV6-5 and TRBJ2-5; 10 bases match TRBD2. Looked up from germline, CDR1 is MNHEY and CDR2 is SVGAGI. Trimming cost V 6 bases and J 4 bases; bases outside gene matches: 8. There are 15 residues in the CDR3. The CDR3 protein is CASSLSGRAGETQYF. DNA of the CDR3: TGTGCCAGCAGCTTAAGCGGGAGGGCCGGAGAGACCCAGTACTTC.

Written as DNA, the CDR3 is TGTGCCAGCAGCACGGGCGGGACAGCACCCTACAATGAGCAGTTCTTC. Protein: CASSTGGTAPYNEQFF. This rearrangement joins TRBV5-4 to TRBJ2-1, with D possibly matching TRBD1 (7 bases). CDR1 is SGHNT and CDR2 is YYREEE in the germline V gene (reference sequence). Trimming left V 4 bases short and J 2 bases short, with 16 bases between. There are 16 residues in the CDR3. Full variable domain (outside the CDR3, taken from reference TRBV5-4 and TRBJ2-1): ETGVTQSPTHLIKTRGQQVTLRCSSQSGHNTVSWYQQALGQGPQFIFQYYREEENGRGNFPPRFSGLQFPNYSSELNVNALELDDSALYLCASSTGGTAPYNEQFFGPGTRLTVL.

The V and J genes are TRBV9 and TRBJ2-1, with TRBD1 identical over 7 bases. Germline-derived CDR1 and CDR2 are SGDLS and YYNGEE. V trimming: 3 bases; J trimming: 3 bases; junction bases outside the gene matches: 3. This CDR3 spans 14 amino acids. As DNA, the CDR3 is TGTGCCAGCAGCGCCAGGGACAGCTACAATGAGCAGTTCTTC. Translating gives CASSARDSYNEQFF. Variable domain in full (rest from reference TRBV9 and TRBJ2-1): DSGVTQTPKHLITATGQRVTLRCSPRSGDLSVYWYQQSLDQGLQFLIQYYNGEERAKGNILERFSAQQFPDLHSELNLSSLELGDSALYFCASSARDSYNEQFFGPGTRLTVL.